The 5 T cell receptor beta chains reported below all come from one sample, sequenced in a study of blood T cell repertoires in COVID-19. Data came from immunoSEQ multiplex PCR; TCRdb stores just in-frame clones and leaves some out. Here the sample spans 150,000 to 200,000 clones, 81% being singletons. What was sequenced was peripheral blood. These receptors were collected from a woman aged 80 or older with COVID-19, enrolled during active disease.

The CDR3 nucleotides read TGTGCCAGCAGCTTAGGACAGGCTGGACCCCTCCACTTT. Protein product: CASSLGQAGPLHF. V gene TRBV9 combines with J gene TRBJ1-6; TRBD1 matches 7 bases. This CDR3 comprises 13 residues. CDR1 and CDR2 (germline): SGDLS, YYNGEE. The trim removed 4 bases at V and 12 bases at J, leaving 7 bases unmatched.

This sequence joins TRBV11-2 and TRBJ2-3, with 9 bases that match TRBD2. CDR1 is SGHAT and CDR2 is FQNNGV in the germline V gene. The CDR3 is 14 amino acids. V shed 5 bases and J 6 bases; nucleotides not matched to a gene: 6. The CDR3 nucleotides read TGTGCCAGCAGCGACGCGGGGGGGCGGGATACGCAGTATTTT. Translating gives CASSDAGGRDTQYF.

The chain joins TRBV6-6 to TRBJ2-7; 7 bases line up with TRBD1. Losses at the gene ends were 7 bases for V and 1 base for J; bases not matched to a gene: 7. From germline, CDR1 is MNHNY and CDR2 SVGAGI (reference sequence). CDR3 size: 14 residues. Here the CDR3 reads CASTEDRWSYEQYF. CDR3 in DNA: TGTGCCAGCACCGAGGACAGGTGGTCCTACGAGCAGTACTTC.

CDR3 loop: CSAGGDTQYF. CDR3 bases: TGCAGTGCTGGGGGGGATACGCAGTATTTT. The J gene is TRBJ2-3, the V gene TRBV20-1, with D possibly being TRBD2 (6 bases). V was clipped by 5 bases and J by 6 bases, with 6 bases between them. The CDR3 has 10 amino acids. Germline assignment: CDR1 DFQATT and CDR2 SNEGSKA (reference sequence).

The genes are TRBV27 and TRBJ2-3; 12 bases are a match to TRBD2. J was trimmed by 1 base and V by 5 bases; bases with no gene match: 4. Germline CDR1 and CDR2: MNHEY and SMNVEV (reference sequence). This CDR3 region has 16 residues. DNA of the CDR3: TGTGCCAGCAGTATCCGACTAGCGGGGGGCACAGATACGCAGTATTTT. It specifies CASSIRLAGGTDTQYF.